This TCR beta chain originates from a study of high-grade serous ovarian cancer treatment subgroups. Tumor tissue was taken before any definitive surgery or chemotherapy was given. The method was immunoSEQ multiplex PCR; TCRdb's version includes in-frame clones alone and lacks a portion of them. The sample yields about 33,000 clones, 70% to 80% seen once. Germline V lookup: CDR1 SGHTA, CDR2 FQGTGA. The CDR3 totals 16 residues. V was pared by 2 bases and J by 5 bases, with 6 bases of the junction left unmatched. In this sample, this clone turned up a few times. The TCR comes from a human donor with high-grade serous ovarian cancer. The chain recombines TRBV7-3 with TRBJ2-1; 10 bases line up with TRBD2. The sequenced sample consisted of tumor tissue. Here the CDR3 reads CASSLVPSGSNNEQFF. CDR3 nucleotides: TGTGCCAGCAGCTTAGTGCCTAGCGGGAGCAACAATGAGCAGTTCTTC.